This T cell receptor (beta chain) is drawn from a study of OX40 agonist ivuxolimab in advanced cancers. Study information: Those enrolled were approximately 78% male, with a mean age of around 58 years and ages from roughly 20 to 90. The study reported partial responses in three patients: one hepatocellular carcinoma, two cutaneous melanoma.

The CDR3 covers 13 residues. V was cut by 8 bases and J by 7 bases, with 12 bases left in between. The germline V gene encodes CDR1 SNHLY and CDR2 FYNNEI. Sequenced by immunoSEQ multiplex PCR; TCRdb stores in-frame clones only, minus some. The table has 50,000 to 60,000 clones, approximately 80% seen once. The chain employs TRBV2 and TRBJ1-6; D perhaps matches TRBD1 (5 bases). The source of this sequence is an adult with an advanced solid tumor such as melanoma, head and neck, liver or kidney cancer. Sequenced material: CD4+ or CD8+ T cells sorted from blood, taken in a trial of the OX40 agonist ivuxolimab. CDR3 protein: CASLGTANSPLHF. In nucleotides, the CDR3 is TGTGCCAGCCTGGGGACCGCAAATTCACCCCTCCACTTT.